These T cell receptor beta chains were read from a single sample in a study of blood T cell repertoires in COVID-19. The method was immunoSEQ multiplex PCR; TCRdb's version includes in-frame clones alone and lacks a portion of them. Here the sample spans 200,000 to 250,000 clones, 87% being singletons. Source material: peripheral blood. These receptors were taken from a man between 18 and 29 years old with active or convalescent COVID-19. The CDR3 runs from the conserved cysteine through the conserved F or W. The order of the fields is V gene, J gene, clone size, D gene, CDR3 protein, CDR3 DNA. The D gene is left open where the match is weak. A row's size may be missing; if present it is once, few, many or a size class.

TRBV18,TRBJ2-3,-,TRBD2,CASSPTSGRSDTQYF,TGTGCCAGCTCCCCGACTAGCGGGAGATCAGATACGCAGTATTTT
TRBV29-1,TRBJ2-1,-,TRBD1,CSVPRGSSDEQFF,TGCAGCGTTCCCAGGGGGTCGAGCGATGAGCAGTTCTTC
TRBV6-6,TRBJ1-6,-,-,CASSYQQVVNSPLHF,TGTGCCAGCAGTTACCAACAGGTGGTGAATTCACCCCTCCACTTT
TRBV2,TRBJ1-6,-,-,CASRTDEGLNSPLHF,TGTGCCAGCAGGACCGACGAGGGATTGAATTCACCCCTCCACTTT
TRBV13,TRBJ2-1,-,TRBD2,CASSRLAAEQFF,TGTGCCAGCAGCCGACTAGCGGCGGAGCAGTTCTTC
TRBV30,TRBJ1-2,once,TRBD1,CAWSVQGVLGYTF,TGTGCCTGGAGTGTCCAGGGGGTGTTAGGCTACACCTTC
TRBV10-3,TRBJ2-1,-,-,CAISESVTSYEQFF,TGTGCCATCAGTGAGTCGGTCACTAGCTATGAGCAGTTCTTC
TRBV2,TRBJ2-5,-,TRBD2,CASSEFTSGGETQYF,TGTGCCAGCAGTGAATTTACTAGCGGGGGCGAGACCCAGTACTTC
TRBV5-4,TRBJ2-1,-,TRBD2,CASSLDGGRAVFNEQFF,TGTGCCAGCAGCTTGGATGGCGGGAGGGCCGTATTTAATGAGCAGTTCTTC
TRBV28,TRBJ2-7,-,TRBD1,CATIEAGGPYEQYF,TGTGCCACCATCGAGGCAGGGGGCCCCTACGAGCAGTACTTC
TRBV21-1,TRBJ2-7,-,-,CASSDRKDYEQYF,TGTGCCAGCAGCGACAGGAAAGACTACGAGCAGTACTTC
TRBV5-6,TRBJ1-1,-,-,CASSTTRGGVFEAFF,TGTGCCAGCAGCACAACGAGGGGAGGTGTCTTTGAAGCTTTCTTT
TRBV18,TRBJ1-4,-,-,CASSTGLNEKLFF,TGTGCCAGCTCAACGGGATTGAATGAAAAACTGTTTTTT
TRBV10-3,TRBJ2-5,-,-,CAISESSKGSGETQYF,TGTGCCATCAGTGAGTCGTCCAAGGGGTCAGGAGAGACCCAGTACTTC
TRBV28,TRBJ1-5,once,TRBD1,CASGQGGNQPQHF,TGTGCCAGCGGACAGGGCGGCAATCAGCCCCAGCATTTT
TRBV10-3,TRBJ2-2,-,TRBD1,CATLGTGNTGELFF,TGTGCCACACTTGGGACAGGGAACACCGGGGAGCTGTTTTTT
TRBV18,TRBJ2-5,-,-,CASSPTRLETQYF,TGTGCCAGCTCACCAACGAGGTTAGAGACCCAGTACTTC
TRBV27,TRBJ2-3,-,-,CASSFRVSDTQYF,TGTGCCAGCAGTTTCCGGGTGTCGGATACGCAGTATTTT
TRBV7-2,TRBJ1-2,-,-,CASSLDSVAGYTF,TGTGCCAGCAGCTTAGATTCCGTGGCTGGCTACACCTTC
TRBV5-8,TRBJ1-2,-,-,CASSLDKYYGYTF,TGTGCCAGCAGCTTGGACAAGTACTATGGCTACACCTTC
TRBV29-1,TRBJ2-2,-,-,CSVEEGTSNTGELFF,TGCAGCGTTGAAGAAGGGACATCGAACACCGGGGAGCTGTTTTTT
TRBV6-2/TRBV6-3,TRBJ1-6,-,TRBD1,CASGYRGVPGSPLHF,TGTGCCAGCGGTTACAGGGGTGTCCCCGGTTCACCCCTCCACTTT
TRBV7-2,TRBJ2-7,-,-,CASRKPGLNYEQYF,TGTGCCAGCAGGAAGCCGGGACTCAACTACGAGCAGTACTTC
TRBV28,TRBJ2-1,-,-,CASSPQTSFYEQFF,TGTGCCAGCAGTCCTCAGACTAGTTTCTATGAGCAGTTCTTC
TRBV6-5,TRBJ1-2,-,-,CASSYSGGEAERYTF,TGTGCCAGCAGTTACTCAGGCGGGGAAGCCGAGCGCTACACCTTC
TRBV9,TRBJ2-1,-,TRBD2,CASSVLADEQFF,TGTGCCAGCAGCGTACTAGCGGATGAGCAGTTCTTC
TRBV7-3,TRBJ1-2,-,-,CASSLTAGYGEGYTF,TGTGCCAGCAGCTTAACGGCAGGGTACGGCGAGGGCTACACCTTC
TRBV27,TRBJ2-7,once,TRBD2,CASSIWGGMNYEQYF,TGTGCCAGCAGTATATGGGGGGGGATGAACTACGAGCAGTACTTC
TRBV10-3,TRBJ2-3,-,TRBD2,CASGTSGGLGPTDTQYF,TGTGCCAGTGGGACTAGCGGGGGTCTTGGTCCCACAGATACGCAGTATTTT
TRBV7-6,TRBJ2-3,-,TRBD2,CASSFSGLAEPTDTQYF,TGTGCCAGCAGCTTCTCGGGACTAGCGGAACCCACAGATACGCAGTATTTT
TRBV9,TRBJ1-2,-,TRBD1,CASSVGPTGGAGYTF,TGTGCCAGCAGCGTGGGCCCAACAGGGGGCGCGGGCTACACCTTC
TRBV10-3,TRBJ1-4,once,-,CAISQGFNEKLFF,TGTGCCATCAGTCAGGGCTTCAATGAAAAACTGTTTTTT
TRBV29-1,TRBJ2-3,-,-,CSVEKGTGFADTQYF,TGCAGCGTTGAAAAAGGCACCGGGTTTGCAGATACGCAGTATTTT
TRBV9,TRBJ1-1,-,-,CASSSRQTVNTEAFF,TGTGCCAGCAGCTCGAGACAGACGGTGAACACTGAAGCTTTCTTT
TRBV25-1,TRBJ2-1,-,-,CASIPGYSYNEQFF,TGTGCCAGCATACCGGGATACTCCTACAATGAGCAGTTCTTC
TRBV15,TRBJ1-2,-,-,CATSRVDEGGYTF,TGTGCCACCAGCAGAGTCGATGAGGGTGGCTACACCTTC
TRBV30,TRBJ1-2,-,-,CAWQGIGYTF,TGTGCCTGGCAGGGGATAGGCTACACCTTC
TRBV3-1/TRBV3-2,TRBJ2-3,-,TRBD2,CASSQESSGRGSSTDTQYF,TGTGCCAGCAGCCAAGAGTCTAGCGGGAGGGGGTCTAGCACAGATACGCAGTATTTT
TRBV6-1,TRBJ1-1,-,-,CASSTPAGRPFF,TGTGCCAGCAGTACACCGGCGGGGCGGCCTTTCTTT
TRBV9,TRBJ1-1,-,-,CASSSGGTEAFF,TGTGCCAGTTCATCGGGGGGCACTGAAGCTTTCTTT
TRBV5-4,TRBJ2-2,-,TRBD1,CASSLTAGGSGELFF,TGTGCCAGCAGCTTGACGGCAGGGGGCTCCGGGGAGCTGTTTTTT
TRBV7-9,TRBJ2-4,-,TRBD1,CASSLGQGHKNIQYF,TGTGCCAGCAGCTTGGGACAGGGTCACAAAAACATTCAGTACTTC
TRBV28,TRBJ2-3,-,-,CASSFVRYTDTQYF,TGTGCCAGCAGTTTTGTCAGGTACACAGATACGCAGTATTTT
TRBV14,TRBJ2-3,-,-,CASSPHLGGQYTDTQYF,TGTGCCAGCAGCCCTCACTTGGGGGGGCAGTACACAGATACGCAGTATTTT
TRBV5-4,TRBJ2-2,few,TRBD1,CASSRGQGGVGELFF,TGTGCCAGCAGCAGGGGACAGGGAGGGGTCGGGGAGCTGTTTTTT
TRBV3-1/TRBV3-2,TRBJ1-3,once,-,CASSQGNAPSSPGNTIYF,TGTGCCAGCAGCCAAGGGAATGCGCCTAGCAGCCCTGGAAACACCATATATTTT
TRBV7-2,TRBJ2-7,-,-,CASSTRGGSSYEQYF,TGTGCCAGCAGCACTAGGGGGGGGAGCTCCTACGAGCAGTACTTC
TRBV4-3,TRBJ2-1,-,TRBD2,CASSPSGRAYGAEQFF,TGCGCCAGCAGTCCTAGCGGGAGGGCCTATGGCGCTGAGCAGTTCTTC
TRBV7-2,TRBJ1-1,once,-,CASSFQGRTEAFF,TGTGCCAGCAGCTTTCAGGGCCGGACTGAAGCTTTCTTT
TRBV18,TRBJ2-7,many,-,CASSPRTDSYEQYF,TGTGCCAGCTCACCCAGGACTGACTCCTACGAGCAGTACTTC